Listed below are T cell receptor beta chains from one sample, sequenced in a study of blood T cell repertoires in COVID-19. Assay used: immunoSEQ multiplex PCR; TCRdb lists only in-frame clones, some missing. The table includes roughly 260,000 clones, roughly nine tenths detected once. The sample consisted of PBMCs or T cells enriched from blood (not recorded which). Receptor source: a human donor in a cohort exposed to, infected with or recovered from COVID-19 (not recorded which). The donor label of this sample is uncertain. The CDR3 runs from the conserved cysteine through the conserved F or W. A D gene is named only where the DNA matches it firmly. Clone size is given for some rows only: seen once, a few or many times, or a class if the clone is expanded.

once,TRBV7-9,TRBD2,TRBJ2-1,CALQGGGLNSYNEQFF,TGTGCCTTGCAGGGCGGGGGGTTAAACTCCTACAATGAGCAGTTCTTC
NA,TRBV30,NA,TRBJ2-4,CAWSSGVQLIAKNIQYF,TGTGCCTGGAGTTCCGGGGTACAGCTGATAGCCAAAAACATTCAGTACTTC
NA,TRBV11-2,NA,TRBJ1-5,CASSLAGEGRTQHF,TGTGCCAGCAGCTTAGCGGGGGAAGGTCGAACCCAGCATTTT
NA,TRBV7-9,TRBD1,TRBJ1-1,CALGQGLTEAFF,TGTGCCTTGGGACAGGGCCTCACTGAAGCTTTCTTT
NA,TRBV2,TRBD1,TRBJ1-2,CASSDWTGDGYTF,TGTGCCAGCAGTGACTGGACAGGGGATGGCTACACCTTC
NA,TRBV4-1,TRBD1,TRBJ1-4,CASSQDPRGANEKLFF,TGCGCCAGCAGCCAAGATCCCAGGGGGGCTAATGAAAAACTGTTTTTT
NA,TRBV7-3,TRBD2,TRBJ2-2,CASSSASGHTGELFF,TGTGCCAGCAGCTCGGCTAGCGGTCACACCGGGGAGCTGTTTTTT
NA,TRBV7-3,NA,TRBJ2-1,CASSLDLADYNEQFF,TGTGCCAGCAGCTTAGACCTAGCAGACTACAATGAGCAGTTCTTC
NA,TRBV27,TRBD1,TRBJ1-5,CASSSYRGLGNQPQHF,TGTGCCAGCAGTTCCTACAGGGGGCTCGGCAATCAGCCCCAGCATTTT
many,TRBV30,NA,TRBJ1-2,CACPRRASHGYTF,TGTGCCTGCCCGCGCAGGGCTTCGCATGGCTACACCTTC
NA,TRBV27,TRBD1,TRBJ1-2,CASRTGTGIASGYTF,TGTGCCAGCAGAACCGGGACAGGGATAGCCTCGGGCTACACCTTC
NA,TRBV11-2,TRBD1,TRBJ1-3,CASSPRTGDGNTIYF,TGTGCCAGCAGCCCGAGGACAGGGGACGGAAACACCATATATTTT
NA,TRBV6-1,NA,TRBJ1-2,CASSEAGPGEKNYGYTF,TGTGCCAGCAGTGAAGCTGGTCCAGGGGAGAAAAACTATGGCTACACCTTC
once,TRBV27,TRBD1,TRBJ1-6,CASTGDSVFSYNSPLHF,TGTGCCAGCACCGGGGACAGCGTGTTCTCCTATAATTCACCCCTCCACTTT
NA,TRBV5-5,NA,TRBJ1-1,CASSFRVGTEAFF,TGTGCCAGCAGCTTCAGGGTGGGCACTGAAGCTTTCTTT
once,TRBV5-1,NA,TRBJ1-2,CASSLASRADGGYTF,TGCGCCAGCAGCTTGGCCTCCAGGGCGGATGGCGGCTACACCTTC
NA,TRBV28,NA,TRBJ2-2,CASSFGGNTGELFF,TGTGCCAGCAGTTTCGGCGGGAACACCGGGGAGCTGTTTTTT
once,TRBV25-1,TRBD1,TRBJ2-1,CASSGQGEYNEQFF,TGTGCCAGCAGTGGGCAGGGGGAGTACAATGAGCAGTTCTTC
NA,TRBV5-6,NA,TRBJ1-1,CASSQAQALMNTEAFF,TGTGCCAGCAGCCAGGCCCAGGCCTTAATGAACACTGAAGCTTTCTTT
NA,TRBV28,NA,TRBJ1-4,CASSPPLGRENEKLFF,TGTGCCAGCAGTCCCCCCTTGGGACGGGAGAATGAAAAACTGTTTTTT
NA,TRBV4-2,TRBD2,TRBJ2-7,CASSQDKTSGGGEQYF,TGTGCCAGCAGCCAAGATAAAACTAGCGGGGGAGGAGAGCAGTACTTC
NA,TRBV19,NA,TRBJ1-1,CASSIDPYAEAFF,TGTGCCAGTAGTATAGACCCCTACGCCGAAGCTTTCTTT
NA,TRBV18,NA,TRBJ2-3,CASSYPYTQYF,TGTGCCAGCTCCTACCCATATACGCAGTATTTT
NA,TRBV27,NA,TRBJ1-2,CASSSPGVGYTF,TGTGCCAGCAGTTCACCAGGGGTAGGCTACACCTTC
NA,TRBV27,TRBD1,TRBJ2-4,CASSFSYRGQAKNIQYF,TGTGCCAGCAGTTTCTCGTACAGGGGGCAGGCCAAAAACATTCAGTACTTC
NA,TRBV19,TRBD1,TRBJ1-3,CASSIETGGENTIYF,TGTGCCAGTAGTATAGAGACAGGGGGAGAAAACACCATATATTTT
NA,TRBV5-1,NA,TRBJ2-1,CASSLTTGNNEQFF,TGCGCCAGCAGCTTGACGACAGGCAACAATGAGCAGTTCTTC